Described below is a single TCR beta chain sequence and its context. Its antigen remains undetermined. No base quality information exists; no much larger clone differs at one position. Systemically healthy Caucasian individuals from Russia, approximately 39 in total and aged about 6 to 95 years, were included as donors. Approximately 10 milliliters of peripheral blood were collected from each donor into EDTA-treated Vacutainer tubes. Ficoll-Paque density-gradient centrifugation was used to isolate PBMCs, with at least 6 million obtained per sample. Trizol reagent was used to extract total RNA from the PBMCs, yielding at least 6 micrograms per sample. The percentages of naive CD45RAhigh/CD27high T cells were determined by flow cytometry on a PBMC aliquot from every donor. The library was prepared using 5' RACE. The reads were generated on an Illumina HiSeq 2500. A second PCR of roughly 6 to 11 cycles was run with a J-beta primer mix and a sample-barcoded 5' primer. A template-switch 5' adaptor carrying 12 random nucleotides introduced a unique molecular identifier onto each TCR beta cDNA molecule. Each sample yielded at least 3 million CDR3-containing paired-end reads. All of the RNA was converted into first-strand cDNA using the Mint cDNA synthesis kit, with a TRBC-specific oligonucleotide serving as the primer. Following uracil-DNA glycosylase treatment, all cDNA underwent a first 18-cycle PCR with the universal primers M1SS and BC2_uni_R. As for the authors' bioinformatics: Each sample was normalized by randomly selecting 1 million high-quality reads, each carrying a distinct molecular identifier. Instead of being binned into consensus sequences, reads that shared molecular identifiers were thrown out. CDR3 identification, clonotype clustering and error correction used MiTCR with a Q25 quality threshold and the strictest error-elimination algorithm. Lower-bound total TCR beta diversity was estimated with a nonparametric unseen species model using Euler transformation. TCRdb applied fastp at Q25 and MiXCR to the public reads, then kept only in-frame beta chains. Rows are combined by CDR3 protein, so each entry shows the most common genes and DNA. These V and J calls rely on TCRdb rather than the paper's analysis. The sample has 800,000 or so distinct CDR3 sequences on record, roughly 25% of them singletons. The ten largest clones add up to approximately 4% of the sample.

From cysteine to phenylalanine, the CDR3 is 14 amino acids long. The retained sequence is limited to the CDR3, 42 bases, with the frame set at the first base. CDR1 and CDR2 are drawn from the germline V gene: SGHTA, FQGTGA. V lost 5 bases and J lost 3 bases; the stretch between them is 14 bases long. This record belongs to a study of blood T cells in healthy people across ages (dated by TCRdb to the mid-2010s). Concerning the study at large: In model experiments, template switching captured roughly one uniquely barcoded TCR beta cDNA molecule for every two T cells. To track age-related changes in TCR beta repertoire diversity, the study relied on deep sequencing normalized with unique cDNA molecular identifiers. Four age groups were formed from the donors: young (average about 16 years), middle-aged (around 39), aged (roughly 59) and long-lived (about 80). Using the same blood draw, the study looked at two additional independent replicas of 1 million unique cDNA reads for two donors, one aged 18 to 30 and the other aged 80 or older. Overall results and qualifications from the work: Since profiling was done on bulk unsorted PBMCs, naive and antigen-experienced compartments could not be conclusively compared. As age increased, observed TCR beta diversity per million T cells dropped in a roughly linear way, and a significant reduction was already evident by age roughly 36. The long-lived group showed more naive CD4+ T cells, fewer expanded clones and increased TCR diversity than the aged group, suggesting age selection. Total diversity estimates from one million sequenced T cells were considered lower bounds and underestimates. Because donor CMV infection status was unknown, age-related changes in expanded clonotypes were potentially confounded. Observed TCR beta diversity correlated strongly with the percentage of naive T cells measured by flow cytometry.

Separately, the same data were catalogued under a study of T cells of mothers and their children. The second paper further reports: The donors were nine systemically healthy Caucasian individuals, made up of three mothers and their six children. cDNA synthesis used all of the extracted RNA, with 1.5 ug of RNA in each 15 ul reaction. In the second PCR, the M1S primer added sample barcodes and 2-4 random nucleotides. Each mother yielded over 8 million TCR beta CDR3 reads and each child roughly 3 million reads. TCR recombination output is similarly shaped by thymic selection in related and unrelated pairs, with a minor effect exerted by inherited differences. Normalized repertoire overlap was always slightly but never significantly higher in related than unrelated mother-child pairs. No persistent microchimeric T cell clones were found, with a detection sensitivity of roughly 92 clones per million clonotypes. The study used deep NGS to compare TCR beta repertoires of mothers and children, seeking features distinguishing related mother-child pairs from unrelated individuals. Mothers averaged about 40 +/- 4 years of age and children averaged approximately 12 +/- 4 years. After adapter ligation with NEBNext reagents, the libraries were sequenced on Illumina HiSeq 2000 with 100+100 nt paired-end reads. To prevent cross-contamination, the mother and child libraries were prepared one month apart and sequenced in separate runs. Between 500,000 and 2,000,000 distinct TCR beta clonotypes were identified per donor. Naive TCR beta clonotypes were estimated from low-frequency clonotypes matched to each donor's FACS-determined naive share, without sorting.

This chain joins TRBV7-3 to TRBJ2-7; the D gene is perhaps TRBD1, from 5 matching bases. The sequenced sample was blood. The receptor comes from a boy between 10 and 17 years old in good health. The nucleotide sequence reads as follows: TGTGCCAGCAGCGCGGAAGGGGTAGTCTACGAGCAGTACTTC. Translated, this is CASSAEGVVYEQYF.